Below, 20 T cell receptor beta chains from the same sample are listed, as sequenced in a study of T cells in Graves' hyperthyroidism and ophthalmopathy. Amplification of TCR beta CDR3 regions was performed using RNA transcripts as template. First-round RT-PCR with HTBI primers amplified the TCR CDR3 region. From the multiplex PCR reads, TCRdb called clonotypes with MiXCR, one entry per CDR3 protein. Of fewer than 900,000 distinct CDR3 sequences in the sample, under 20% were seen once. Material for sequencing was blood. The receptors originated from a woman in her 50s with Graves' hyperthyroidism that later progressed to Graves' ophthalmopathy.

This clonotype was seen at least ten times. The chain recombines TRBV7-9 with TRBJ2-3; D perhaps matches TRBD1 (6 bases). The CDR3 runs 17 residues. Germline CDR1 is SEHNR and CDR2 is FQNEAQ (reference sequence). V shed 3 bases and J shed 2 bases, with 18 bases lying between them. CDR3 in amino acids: CASSFSLGTPTTDTQYF. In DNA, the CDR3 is TGTGCCAGCAGCTTCTCCCTAGGGACACCGACCACAGATACGCAGTATTTT.

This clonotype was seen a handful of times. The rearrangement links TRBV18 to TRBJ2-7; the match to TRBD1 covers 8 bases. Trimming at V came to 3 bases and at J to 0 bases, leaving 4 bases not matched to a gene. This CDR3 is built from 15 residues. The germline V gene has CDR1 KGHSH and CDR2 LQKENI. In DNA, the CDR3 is TGTGCCAGCTCACCTACTACAGGGGGCTCCTACGAGCAGTACTTC. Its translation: CASSPTTGGSYEQYF.

The CDR3 loop reads CASEGGFNEQFF. In DNA, the CDR3 is TGTGCCAGTGAAGGGGGTTTCAATGAGCAGTTCTTC. The V and J genes are TRBV6-1 and TRBJ2-1; D is perhaps TRBD1 (6 bases). This CDR3 region has 12 residues. V was trimmed by 9 bases and J by 6 bases, leaving 12 bases between them. The germline CDR1 and CDR2 sequences are MNHNS and SASEGT.

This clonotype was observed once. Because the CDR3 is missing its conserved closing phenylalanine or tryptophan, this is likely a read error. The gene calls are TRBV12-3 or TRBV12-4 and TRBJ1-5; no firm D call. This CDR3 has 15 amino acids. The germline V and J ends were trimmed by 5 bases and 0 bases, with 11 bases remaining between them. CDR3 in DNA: TGTGCCAGCAGTCCGTTTATAGATAGCAATCAGCCCCAGCATTCT. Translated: CASSPFIDSNQPQHS.

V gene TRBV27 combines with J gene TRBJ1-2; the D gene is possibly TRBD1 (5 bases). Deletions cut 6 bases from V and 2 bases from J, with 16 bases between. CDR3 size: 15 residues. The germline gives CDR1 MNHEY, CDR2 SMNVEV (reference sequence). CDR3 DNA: TGTGCCAGCAGCTGGAGAGGGGTAGGAAACTATGGCTACACCTTC. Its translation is CASSWRGVGNYGYTF.

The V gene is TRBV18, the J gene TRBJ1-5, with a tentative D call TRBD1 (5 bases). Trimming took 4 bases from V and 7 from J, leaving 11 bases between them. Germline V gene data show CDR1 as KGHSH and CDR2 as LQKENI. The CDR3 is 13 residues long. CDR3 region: CASSQSEGQPQHF. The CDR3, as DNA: TGTGCCAGCTCACAATCCGAGGGGCAGCCCCAGCATTTT. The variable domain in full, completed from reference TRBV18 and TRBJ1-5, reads NAGVMQNPRHLVRRRGQEARLRCSPMKGHSHVYWYRQLPEEGLKFMVYLQKENIIDESGMPKERFSAEFPKEGPSILRIQQVVRGDSAAYFCASSQSEGQPQHFGDGTRLSIL.

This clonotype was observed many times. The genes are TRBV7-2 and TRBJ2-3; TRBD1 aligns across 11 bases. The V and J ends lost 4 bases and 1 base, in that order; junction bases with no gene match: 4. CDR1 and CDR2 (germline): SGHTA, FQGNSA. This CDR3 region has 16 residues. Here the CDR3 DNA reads TGTGCCAGCAGCTGGACAGGGGGCGAGGGCACAGATACGCAGTATTTT. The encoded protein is CASSWTGGEGTDTQYF.

DNA for the CDR3: TGTGCCAGCAGAAGACAGGGGGCCGAGCAGTACTTC. Translating gives CASRRQGAEQYF. This chain uses TRBV2 with TRBJ2-7; TRBD1 aligns across 10 bases. The V segment lost 6 bases and the J segment 6 bases; nucleotides outside the gene matches: 2. CDR1 and CDR2 from the germline V gene are SNHLY and FYNNEI. This CDR3 contains 12 residues. The variable domain in full, completed from reference TRBV2 and TRBJ2-7, reads EPEVTQTPSHQVTQMGQEVILRCVPISNHLYFYWYRQILGQKVEFLVSFYNNEISEKSEIFDDQFSVERPDGSNFTLKIRSTKLEDSAMYFCASRRQGAEQYFGPGTRLTVT.

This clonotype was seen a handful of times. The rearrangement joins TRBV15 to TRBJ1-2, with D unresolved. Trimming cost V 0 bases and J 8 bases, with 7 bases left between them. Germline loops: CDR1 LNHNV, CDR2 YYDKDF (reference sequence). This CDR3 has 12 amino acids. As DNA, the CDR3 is TGTGCCACCAGCAGAGATCACGGAGGCTACACCTTC. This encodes CATSRDHGGYTF.

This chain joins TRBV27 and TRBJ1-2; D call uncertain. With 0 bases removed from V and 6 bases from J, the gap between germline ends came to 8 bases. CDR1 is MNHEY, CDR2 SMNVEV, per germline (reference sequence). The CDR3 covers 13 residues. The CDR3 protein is CASSLSTLNGYTF. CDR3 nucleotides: TGTGCCAGCAGTTTATCGACACTTAATGGCTACACCTTC.

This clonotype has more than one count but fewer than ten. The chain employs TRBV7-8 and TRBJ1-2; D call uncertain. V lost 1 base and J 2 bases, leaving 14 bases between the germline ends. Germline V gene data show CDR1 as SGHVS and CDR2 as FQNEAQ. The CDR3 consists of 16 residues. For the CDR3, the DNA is TGTGCCAGCAGCTTAGTAGTCCGCGGACTGAACTATGGCTACACCTTC. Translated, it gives CASSLVVRGLNYGYTF.

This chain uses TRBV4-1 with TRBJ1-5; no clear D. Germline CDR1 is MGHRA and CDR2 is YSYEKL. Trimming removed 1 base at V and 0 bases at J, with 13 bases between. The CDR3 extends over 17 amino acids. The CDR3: CASSQVQAPDSNQPQHF. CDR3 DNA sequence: TGCGCCAGCAGCCAAGTTCAGGCCCCCGATAGCAATCAGCCCCAGCATTTT.

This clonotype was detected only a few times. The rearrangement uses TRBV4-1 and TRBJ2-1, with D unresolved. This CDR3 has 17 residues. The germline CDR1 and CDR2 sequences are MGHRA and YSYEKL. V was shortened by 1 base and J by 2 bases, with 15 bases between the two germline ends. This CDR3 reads CASSQGPPTPPYNEQFF. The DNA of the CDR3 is TGCGCCAGCAGCCAAGGTCCCCCAACCCCTCCCTACAATGAGCAGTTCTTC.

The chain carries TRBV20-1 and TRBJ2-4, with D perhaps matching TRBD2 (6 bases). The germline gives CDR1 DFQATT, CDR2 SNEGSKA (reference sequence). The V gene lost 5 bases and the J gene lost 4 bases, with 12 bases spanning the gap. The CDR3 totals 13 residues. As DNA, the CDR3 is TGCAGTGCTCTGTTCCGGGGGAAAAACATTCAGTACTTC. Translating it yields CSALFRGKNIQYF.

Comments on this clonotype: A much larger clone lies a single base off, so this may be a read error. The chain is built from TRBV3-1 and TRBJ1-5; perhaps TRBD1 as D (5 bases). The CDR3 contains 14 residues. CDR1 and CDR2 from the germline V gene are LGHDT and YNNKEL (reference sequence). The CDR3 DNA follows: TGTGCCAGCGGGGGGAGGGATAGCAATCAGCCCCGGCATTTT. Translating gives CASGGRDSNQPRHF.

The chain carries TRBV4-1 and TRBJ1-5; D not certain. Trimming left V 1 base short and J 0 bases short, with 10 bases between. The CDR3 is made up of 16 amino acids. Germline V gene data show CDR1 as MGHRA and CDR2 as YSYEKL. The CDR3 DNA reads TGCGCCAGCAGCCAAGGGACGGAACTTAGCAATCAGCCCCAGCATTTT. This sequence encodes CASSQGTELSNQPQHF.

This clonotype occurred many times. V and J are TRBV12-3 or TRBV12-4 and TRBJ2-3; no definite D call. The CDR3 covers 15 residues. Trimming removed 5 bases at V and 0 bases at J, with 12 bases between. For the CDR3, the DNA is TGTGCCAGCAGTCCTCTGGCTTATAGCACAGATACGCAGTATTTT. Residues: CASSPLAYSTDTQYF.

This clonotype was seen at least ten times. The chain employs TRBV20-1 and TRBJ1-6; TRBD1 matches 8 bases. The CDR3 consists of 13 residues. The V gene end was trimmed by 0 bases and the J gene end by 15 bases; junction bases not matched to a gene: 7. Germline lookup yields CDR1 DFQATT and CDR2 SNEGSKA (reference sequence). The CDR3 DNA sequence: TGCAGTGCTAGAGAGACAGGGGTTACTCTCCTCCACTTT. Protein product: CSARETGVTLLHF.

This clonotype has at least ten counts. The CDR3 sequence: CASSWSRDRGNGYTF. The CDR3 DNA reads TGTGCCAGCAGCTGGTCCCGGGACAGGGGTAACGGCTACACCTTC. The chain joins TRBV5-8 to TRBJ1-2; 10 bases fit TRBD1. V lost 3 bases and J lost 8; bases outside the gene matches: 10. This CDR3 region has 15 residues. Germline assignment: CDR1 SGHTS and CDR2 YDEGEE.

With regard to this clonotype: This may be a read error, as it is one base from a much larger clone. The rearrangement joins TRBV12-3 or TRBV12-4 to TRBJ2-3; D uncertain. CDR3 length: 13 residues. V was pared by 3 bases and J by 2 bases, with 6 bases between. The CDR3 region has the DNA TGTGCCAGCAGTTTTGGGGACACAGATACGCAGTATTTT. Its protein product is CASSFGDTDTQYF.